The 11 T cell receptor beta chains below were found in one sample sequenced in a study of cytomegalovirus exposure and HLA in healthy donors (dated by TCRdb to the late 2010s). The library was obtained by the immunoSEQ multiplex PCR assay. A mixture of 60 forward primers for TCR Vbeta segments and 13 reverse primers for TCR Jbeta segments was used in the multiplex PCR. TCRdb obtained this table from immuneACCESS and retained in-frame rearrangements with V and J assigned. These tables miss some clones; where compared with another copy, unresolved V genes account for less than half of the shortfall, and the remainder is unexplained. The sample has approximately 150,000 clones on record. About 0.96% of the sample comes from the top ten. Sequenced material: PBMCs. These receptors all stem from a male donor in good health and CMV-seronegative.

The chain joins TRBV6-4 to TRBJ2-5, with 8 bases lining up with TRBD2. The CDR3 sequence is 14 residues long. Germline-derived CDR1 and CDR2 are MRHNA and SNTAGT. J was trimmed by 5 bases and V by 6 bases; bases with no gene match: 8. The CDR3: CASSDERETETQYF. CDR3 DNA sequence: TGTGCCAGCAGCGATGAGCGGGAGACGGAGACCCAGTACTTC.

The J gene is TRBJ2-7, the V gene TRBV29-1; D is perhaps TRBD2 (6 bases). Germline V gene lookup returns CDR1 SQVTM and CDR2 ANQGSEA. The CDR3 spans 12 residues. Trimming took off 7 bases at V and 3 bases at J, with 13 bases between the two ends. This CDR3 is CSGTGLFYEQYF. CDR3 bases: TGCAGCGGTACGGGACTTTTCTACGAGCAGTACTTC.

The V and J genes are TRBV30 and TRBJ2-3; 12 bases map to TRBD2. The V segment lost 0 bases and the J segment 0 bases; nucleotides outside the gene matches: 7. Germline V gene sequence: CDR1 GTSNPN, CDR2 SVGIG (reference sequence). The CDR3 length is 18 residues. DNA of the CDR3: TGTGCCTGGAGTGTAGGACTAGCGGGGTTGATAAGCACAGATACGCAGTATTTT. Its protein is CAWSVGLAGLISTDTQYF.

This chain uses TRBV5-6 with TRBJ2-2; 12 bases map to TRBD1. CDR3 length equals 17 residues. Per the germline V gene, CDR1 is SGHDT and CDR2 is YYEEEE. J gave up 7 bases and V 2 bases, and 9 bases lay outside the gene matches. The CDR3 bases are TGTGCCAGCAGCTTTTCCACGGGACAGGGGGCGAGCGGGGAGCTGTTTTTT. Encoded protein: CASSFSTGQGASGELFF.

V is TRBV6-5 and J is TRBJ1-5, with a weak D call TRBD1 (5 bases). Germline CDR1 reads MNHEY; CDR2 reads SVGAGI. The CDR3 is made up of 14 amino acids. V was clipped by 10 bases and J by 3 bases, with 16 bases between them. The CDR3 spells CATREGNNNQPQHF. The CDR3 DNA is TGTGCCACGAGGGAGGGGAACAACAATCAGCCCCAGCATTTT.

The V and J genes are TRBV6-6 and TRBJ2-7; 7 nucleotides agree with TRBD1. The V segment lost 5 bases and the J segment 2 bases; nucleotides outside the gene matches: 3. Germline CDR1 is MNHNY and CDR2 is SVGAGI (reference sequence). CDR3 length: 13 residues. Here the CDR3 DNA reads TGTGCCAGCAGTAGGGACAGAACCTACGAGCAGTACTTC. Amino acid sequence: CASSRDRTYEQYF.

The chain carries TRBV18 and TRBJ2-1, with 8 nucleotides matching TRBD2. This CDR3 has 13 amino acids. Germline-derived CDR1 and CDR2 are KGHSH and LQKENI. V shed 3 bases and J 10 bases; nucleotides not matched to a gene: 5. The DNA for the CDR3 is TGTGCCAGCTCACCCCCCGGGAGGGTAGAGCAGTTCTTC. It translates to CASSPPGRVEQFF.

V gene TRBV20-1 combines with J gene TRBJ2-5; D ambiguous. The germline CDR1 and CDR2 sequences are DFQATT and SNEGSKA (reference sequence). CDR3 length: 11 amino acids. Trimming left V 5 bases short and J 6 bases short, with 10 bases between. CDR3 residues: CSAAREKTQYF. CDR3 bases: TGCAGTGCTGCCCGTGAGAAGACCCAGTACTTC.

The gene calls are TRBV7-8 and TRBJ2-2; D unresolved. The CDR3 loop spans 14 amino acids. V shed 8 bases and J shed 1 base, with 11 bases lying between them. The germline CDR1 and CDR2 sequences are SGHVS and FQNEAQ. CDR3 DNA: TGTGCCAGCGCCCGGGTCCTGAACACCGGGGAGCTGTTTTTT. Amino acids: CASARVLNTGELFF.

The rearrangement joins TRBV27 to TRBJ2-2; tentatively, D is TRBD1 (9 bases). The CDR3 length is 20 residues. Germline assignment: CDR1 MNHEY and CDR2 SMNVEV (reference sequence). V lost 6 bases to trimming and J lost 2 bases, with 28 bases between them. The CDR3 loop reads CASSLGDRVYSGKNTGELFF. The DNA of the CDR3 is TGTGCCAGCAGCCTTGGGGACAGGGTCTATAGCGGGAAAAACACCGGGGAGCTGTTTTTT.

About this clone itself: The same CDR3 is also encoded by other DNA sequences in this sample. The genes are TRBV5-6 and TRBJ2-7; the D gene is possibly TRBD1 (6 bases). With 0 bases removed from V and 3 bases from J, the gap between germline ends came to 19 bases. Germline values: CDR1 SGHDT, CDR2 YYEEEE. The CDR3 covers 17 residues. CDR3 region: CASSLGGQPLRLYEQYF. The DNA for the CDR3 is TGTGCCAGCAGCTTGGGGGGGCAACCTCTTAGACTCTACGAGCAGTACTTC.